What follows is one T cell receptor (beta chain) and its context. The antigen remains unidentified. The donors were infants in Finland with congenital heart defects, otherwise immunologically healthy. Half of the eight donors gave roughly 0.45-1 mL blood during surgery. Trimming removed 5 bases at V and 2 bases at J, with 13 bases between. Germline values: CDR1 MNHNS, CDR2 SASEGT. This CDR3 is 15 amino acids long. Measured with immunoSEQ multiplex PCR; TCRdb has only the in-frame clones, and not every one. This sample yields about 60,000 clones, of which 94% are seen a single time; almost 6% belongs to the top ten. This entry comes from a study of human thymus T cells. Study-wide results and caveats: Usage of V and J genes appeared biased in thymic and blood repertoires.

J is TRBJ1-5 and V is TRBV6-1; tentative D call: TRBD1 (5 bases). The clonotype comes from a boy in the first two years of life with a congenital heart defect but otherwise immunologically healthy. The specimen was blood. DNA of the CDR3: TGTGCCAGCAGTTCGCAGGGACTAGGCAATCAGCCCCAGCATTTT. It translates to CASSSQGLGNQPQHF.